The 13 T cell receptor beta chains in this list originate from one sample, sequenced in a study of T cell clonality in common variable immunodeficiency. TCRdb's table, derived via immunoSEQ multiplex PCR, lists solely in-frame clones and lacks some. The sample holds about 59,000 clones, and no clone turns up only once. The sample consisted of peripheral blood mononuclear cells. The receptors come from a person between 18 and 75 years old in good health.

Comment on this clone: The sequenced fragment ends 3 residues before the CDR3 boundary, so the rest is inferred from the germline J gene. The V and J genes are TRBV7-9 and TRBJ1-2; D ambiguous. The CDR3 is made up of 13 amino acids. CDR1 SEHNR and CDR2 FQNEAQ come from the germline V gene (reference sequence). The CDR3 bases that were read are TGTGCCAGCAGCTTCCCGGGGTCCTACGAC. Protein sequence: CASSFPGSYD. The entire CDR3 protein is CASSFPGSYDYTF.

The table lists this clone with many counts. The sequenced fragment ends 3 residues before the CDR3 boundary, so the rest is inferred from the germline J gene. The chain joins TRBV5-1 to TRBJ1-1; D not certain. The V end lost 2 bases, the J end lost 5 bases, and 10 bases lay between the germline ends. The germline gives CDR1 SGHRS, CDR2 YFSETQ. This CDR3 contains 13 residues. CDR3 region: CASSFPGRTEAFF. The DNA read from the CDR3 is TGCGCCAGCAGCTTTCCGGGGAGGACTGAA.

This clone was recorded many times. The CDR3 end is not reached by the read, which stops 3 residues before it; the germline J gene fills it in. The chain recombines TRBV10-3 with TRBJ2-7; D is unclear. CDR1 is ENHRY, CDR2 SYGVKD, per germline. Deletions cut 4 bases from V and 1 base from J, with 5 bases between. This CDR3 region has 12 residues. The CDR3 loop reads CAISAYSYEQYF. The sequenced CDR3 bases are TGTGCCATCAGTGCCTATTCCTACGAG.

Concerning this clone: The read terminates 3 residues ahead of where the CDR3 ends, so the germline J gene completes it. The chain recombines TRBV5-1 with TRBJ2-3, with 10 nucleotides matching TRBD1. This CDR3 contains 16 residues. Per the germline V gene, CDR1 is SGHRS and CDR2 is YFSETQ. Partial CDR3 DNA: TGCGCCAGCAGCTTGGACGAGGACAGGGGGACGGAGACG. It specifies CASSLDEDRGTET. The whole CDR3 is CASSLDEDRGTETQYF.

In its sample, this clone was seen a few times. Coverage ceases 3 residues before the CDR3 finishes, and the germline J gene fills in the end. The chain employs TRBV6-2 or TRBV6-3 and TRBJ1-6, with TRBD1 identical over 12 bases. This CDR3 has 17 residues. The junction had 9 bases not matched to a gene; V was cut back by 6 bases and J by 6 bases. Per germline, CDR1 MNHEY and CDR2 SVGEGT. CDR3 in amino acids: CASSPRRDRGRNSPLHF. The CDR3 DNA, read in part, is TGTGCCAGCAGCCCGCGCCGGGACAGGGGGCGTAATTCACCC.

This clone was observed many times. The read ends 3 residues shy of where the CDR3 ends; the end is completed using the germline J gene. This rearrangement joins TRBV30 to TRBJ1-2; 7 bases are a match to TRBD1. CDR3 size: 14 residues. V shed 4 bases and J 4 bases; nucleotides not matched to a gene: 9. The germline V gene has CDR1 GTSNPN and CDR2 SVGIG (reference sequence). The CDR3 sequence is CAWTKRGLIYGYTF. CDR3 bases read: TGTGCCTGGACCAAAAGGGGGCTAATCTATGGC.

This clone was counted at least ten times. The observed sequence ends 3 residues before the CDR3 terminus, with the missing tail filled in from the germline J gene. J is TRBJ2-1 and V is TRBV12-3 or TRBV12-4; 7 bases fit TRBD2. Trimming at V came to 6 bases and at J to 1 base, leaving 12 bases not matched to a gene. The CDR3 is 17 residues long. The part of the CDR3 DNA that was read is TGTGCCAGCAGCCCTATGCGGGGGAGTGGGTCCTACAATGAG. Its protein product is CASSPMRGSGSYNE. The full-length CDR3 reads as CASSPMRGSGSYNEQFF.

The sample holds many counts of this clone. The read comes to an end 3 residues before the CDR3 does, leaving the germline J gene to fill in the end. The J gene is TRBJ1-2, the V gene TRBV20-1; 12 bases are shared with TRBD1. CDR3 length: 13 residues. Germline V CDR1 and CDR2: DFQATT, SNEGSKA (reference sequence). Germline trimming cut 5 bases from V and 7 bases from J; bases unmatched to any gene: 5. CDR3 sequence: CSAAGQGASGYTF. Partial CDR3 DNA: TGCAGTGCTGCGGGACAGGGGGCATCTGGC.

This clone has only a few counts. The CDR3 end lies 3 residues beyond the end of the read and is filled in from the germline J gene. Other DNA sequences within the sample encode an identical CDR3. The rearrangement uses TRBV7-9 and TRBJ1-3, with a possible D match to TRBD1 (6 bases). The CDR3 totals 13 residues. CDR1 is SEHNR and CDR2 is FQNEAQ in the germline V gene (reference sequence). Trimming shortened V by 10 bases and J by 4 bases, and 14 bases separated the two germline ends. CDR3: CATTGTQGNTIYF. The part of the CDR3 DNA that was read is TGTGCCACTACAGGGACGCAGGGAAACACC.

This clone came up many times. The read falls 3 residues short of the CDR3 end, and the missing part is taken from the germline J gene. V is TRBV5-4 and J is TRBJ2-5, with D perhaps TRBD1 (5 bases). CDR1 and CDR2 from the germline V gene are SGHNT and YYREEE (reference sequence). Trimming shortened V by 3 bases and J by 3 bases, and 12 bases separated the two germline ends. The CDR3 length is 14 residues. CDR3 DNA (partial): TGTGCCAGCAGCTCCTATACAGGAAAAGAGACC. Translated, it gives CASSSYTGKET. The whole CDR3 region reads CASSSYTGKETQYF. The whole variable domain, remainder taken from reference TRBV5-4 and TRBJ2-5, is ETGVTQSPTHLIKTRGQQVTLRCSSQSGHNTVSWYQQALGQGPQFIFQYYREEENGRGNFPPRFSGLQFPNYSSELNVNALELDDSALYLCASSSYTGKETQYFGPGTRLLVL.

About this clone itself: Read data end 3 residues before the CDR3 end; the end is taken from the germline J gene. The chain joins TRBV18 to TRBJ1-2; TRBD1 is a possible D gene (5 bases). CDR3 length: 20 amino acids. Germline V CDR1 and CDR2: KGHSH, LQKENI. Trimming left V 0 bases short and J 0 bases short, with 23 bases between. CDR3 sequence reads: CASSPPTLRLQATANYGYTF. The CDR3 bases that were read are TGTGCCAGCTCACCACCGACCCTTCGGTTACAGGCAACGGCTAACTATGGC.

The table lists this clone with many counts. CDR3 DNA, as far as it was read: TGTGCCAGTAGGAAGGACAGGGCCTCCGAGTCG. Translated, it gives CASRKDRASES. The whole CDR3 sequence reads CASRKDRASESQYF. This chain joins TRBV19 and TRBJ2-3, with 8 bases matching TRBD1. The DNA ends 3 residues before the CDR3 does, and the rest of the CDR3 is filled in from the germline J gene. CDR1 and CDR2 from the germline V gene are LNHDA and SQIVND (reference sequence). CDR3 length equals 14 residues.

Incomplete CDR3 DNA: TGCAGTGCTAGTTCAGGACAGACATTTACAGATACG. Translated, it gives CSASSGQTFTDT. The entire CDR3 reads CSASSGQTFTDTQYF. The rearrangement uses TRBV20-1 and TRBJ2-3, with D maybe TRBD1 (6 bases). With the read ending 3 residues before the CDR3 end, the germline J gene is used to fill in that end. V was trimmed by 3 bases and J by 3 bases, leaving 16 bases between them. CDR1 and CDR2 from the germline V gene are DFQATT and SNEGSKA (reference sequence). The CDR3 has 15 residues.